This paragraph reports one TCR beta chain. The data are from a study of blood T cell repertoires in COVID-19. Whole-study context: Italy, Spain and the United States were the sources of the convalescent and acute COVID-19 samples.

TCRdb's copy holds only in-frame clones and misses some; the assay was immunoSEQ multiplex PCR. The sample has roughly 4,000 clones, 89% seen once. Germline V gene data show CDR1 as GTSNPN and CDR2 as SVGIG (reference sequence). The CDR3 length is 14 residues. J gave up 2 bases and V 2 bases, and 4 bases lay outside the gene matches. The chain carries TRBV30 and TRBJ2-7, with 9 positions matching TRBD1. The clonotype was recovered from a woman in her 70s with active COVID-19. Sequenced input: peripheral blood. The CDR3 DNA sequence: TGTGCCTGGAGTACCGGGACAGGGACCTACGAGCAGTACTTC. It translates to CAWSTGTGTYEQYF.